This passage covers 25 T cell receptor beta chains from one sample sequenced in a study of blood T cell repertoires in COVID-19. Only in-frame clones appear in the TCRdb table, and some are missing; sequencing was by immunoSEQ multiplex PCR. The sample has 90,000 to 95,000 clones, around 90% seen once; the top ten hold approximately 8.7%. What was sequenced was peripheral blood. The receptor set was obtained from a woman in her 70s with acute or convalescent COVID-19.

The CDR3: CASSWGSSTDTQYF. CDR3 sequence (DNA): TGTGCCAGCAGTTGGGGCTCTAGCACAGATACGCAGTATTTT. The V call is TRBV5-8, the J call TRBJ2-3; the D gene is possibly TRBD1 (5 bases). Trimming stripped 5 bases from V and 0 bases from J, with 10 bases between. The CDR3 is 14 amino acids. Germline-derived CDR1 and CDR2 are SGHTS and YDEGEE.

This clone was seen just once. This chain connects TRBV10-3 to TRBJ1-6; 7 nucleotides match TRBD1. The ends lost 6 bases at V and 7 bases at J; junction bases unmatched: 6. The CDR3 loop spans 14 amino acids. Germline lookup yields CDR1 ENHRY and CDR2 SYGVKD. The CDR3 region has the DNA TGTGCCATCAGGGGGACAGACCAAAATTCACCCCTCCACTTT. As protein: CAIRGTDQNSPLHF.

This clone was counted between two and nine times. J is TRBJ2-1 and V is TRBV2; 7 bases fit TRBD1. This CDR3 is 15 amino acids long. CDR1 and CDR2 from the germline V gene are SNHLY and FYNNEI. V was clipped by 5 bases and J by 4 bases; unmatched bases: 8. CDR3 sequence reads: CASSPDRVLYNEQFF. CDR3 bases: TGTGCCAGCAGTCCCGACAGGGTATTGTACAATGAGCAGTTCTTC.

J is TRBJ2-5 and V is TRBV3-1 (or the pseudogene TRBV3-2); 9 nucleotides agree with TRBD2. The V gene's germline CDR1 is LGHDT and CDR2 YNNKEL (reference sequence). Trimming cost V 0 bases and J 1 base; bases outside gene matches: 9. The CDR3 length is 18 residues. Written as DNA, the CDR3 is TGTGCCAGCAGCCAAGACGCCGGGGTAGCGGGGGCCCAAGAGACCCAGTACTTC. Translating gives CASSQDAGVAGAQETQYF.

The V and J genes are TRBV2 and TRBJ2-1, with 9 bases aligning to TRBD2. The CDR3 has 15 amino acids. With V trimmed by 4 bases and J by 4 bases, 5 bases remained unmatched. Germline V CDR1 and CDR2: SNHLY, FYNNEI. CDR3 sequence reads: CASSGTTSGYNEQFF. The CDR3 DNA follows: TGTGCCAGCAGTGGGACGACTAGCGGATACAATGAGCAGTTCTTC.

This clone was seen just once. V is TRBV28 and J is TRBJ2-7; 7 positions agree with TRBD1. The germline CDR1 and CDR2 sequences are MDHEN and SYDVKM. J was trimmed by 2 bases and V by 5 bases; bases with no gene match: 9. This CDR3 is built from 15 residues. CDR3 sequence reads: CASSTNRGFPYEQYF. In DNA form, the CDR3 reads TGTGCCAGCAGTACCAACAGGGGTTTTCCCTACGAGCAGTACTTC.

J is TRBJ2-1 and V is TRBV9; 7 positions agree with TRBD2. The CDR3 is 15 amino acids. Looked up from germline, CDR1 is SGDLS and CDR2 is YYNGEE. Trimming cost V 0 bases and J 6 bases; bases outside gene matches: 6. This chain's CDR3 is CASSVEVAGGNEQFF. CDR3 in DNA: TGTGCCAGCAGCGTAGAAGTAGCGGGTGGCAATGAGCAGTTCTTC.

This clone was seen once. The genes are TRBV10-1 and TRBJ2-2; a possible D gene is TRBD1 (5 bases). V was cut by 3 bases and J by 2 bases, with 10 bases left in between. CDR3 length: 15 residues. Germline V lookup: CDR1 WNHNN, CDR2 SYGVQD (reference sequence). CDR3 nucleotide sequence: TGCGCCAGCAGTGAACAGGTCGAAAACACCGGGGAGCTGTTTTTT. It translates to CASSEQVENTGELFF.

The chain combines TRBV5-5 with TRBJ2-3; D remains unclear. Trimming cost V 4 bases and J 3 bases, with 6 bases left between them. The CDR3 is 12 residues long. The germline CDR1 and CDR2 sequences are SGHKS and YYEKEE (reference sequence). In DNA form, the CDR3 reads TGTGCCAGCAGCCAAACTACAGATACGCAGTATTTT. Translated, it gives CASSQTTDTQYF. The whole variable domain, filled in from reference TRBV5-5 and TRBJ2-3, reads DAGVTQSPTHLIKTRGQQVTLRCSPISGHKSVSWYQQVLGQGPQFIFQYYEKEERGRGNFPDRFSARQFPNYSSELNVNALLLGDSALYLCASSQTTDTQYFGPGTRLTVL.

The CDR3 DNA reads TGTGCCAGCAGTCTACAGGAGAACACTGAAGCTTTCTTT. Protein sequence: CASSLQENTEAFF. The chain links TRBV6-5 to TRBJ1-1; a weak D match, TRBD1 (5 bases). The CDR3 totals 13 residues. V was cut by 5 bases and J by 1 base, with 8 bases left in between. Germline CDR1 reads MNHEY; CDR2 reads SVGAGI.

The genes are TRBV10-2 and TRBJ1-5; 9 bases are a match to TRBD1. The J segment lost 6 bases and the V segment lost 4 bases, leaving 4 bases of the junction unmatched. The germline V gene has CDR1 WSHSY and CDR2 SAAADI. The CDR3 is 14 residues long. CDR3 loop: CASSATGGRQPQHF. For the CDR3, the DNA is TGCGCCAGCAGTGCAACAGGGGGCCGTCAGCCCCAGCATTTT.

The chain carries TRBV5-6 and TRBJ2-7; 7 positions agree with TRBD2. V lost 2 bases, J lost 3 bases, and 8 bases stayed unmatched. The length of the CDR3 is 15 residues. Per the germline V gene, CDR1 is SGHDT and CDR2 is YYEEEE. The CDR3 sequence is CASSFDGLGHYEQYF. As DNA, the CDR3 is TGTGCCAGCAGCTTCGACGGACTAGGGCACTACGAGCAGTACTTC.

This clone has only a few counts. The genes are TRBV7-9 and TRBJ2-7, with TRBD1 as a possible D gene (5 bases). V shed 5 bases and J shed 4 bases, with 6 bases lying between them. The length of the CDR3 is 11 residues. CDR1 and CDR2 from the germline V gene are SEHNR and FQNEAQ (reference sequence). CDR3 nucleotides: TGTGCCAGCAGCCCAGGGTACGAGCAGTACTTC. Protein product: CASSPGYEQYF.

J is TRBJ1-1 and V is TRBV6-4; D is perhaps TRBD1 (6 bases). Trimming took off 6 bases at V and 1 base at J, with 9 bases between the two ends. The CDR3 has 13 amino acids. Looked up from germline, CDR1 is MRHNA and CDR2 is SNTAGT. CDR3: CASRGHENTEAFF. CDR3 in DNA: TGTGCCAGCAGGGGACACGAGAACACTGAAGCTTTCTTT.

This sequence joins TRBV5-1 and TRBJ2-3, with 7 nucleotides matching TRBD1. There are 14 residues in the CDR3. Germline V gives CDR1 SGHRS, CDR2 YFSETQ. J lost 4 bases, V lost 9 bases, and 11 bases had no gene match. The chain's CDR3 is CATKAEGAADTQYF. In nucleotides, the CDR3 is TGCGCCACGAAGGCTGAGGGGGCGGCAGATACGCAGTATTTT.

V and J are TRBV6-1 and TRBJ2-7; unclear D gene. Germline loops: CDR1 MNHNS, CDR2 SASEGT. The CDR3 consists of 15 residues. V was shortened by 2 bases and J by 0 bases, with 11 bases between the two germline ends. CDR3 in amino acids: CASSERNELSYEQYF. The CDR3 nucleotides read TGTGCCAGCAGTGAACGTAACGAACTCTCCTACGAGCAGTACTTC.

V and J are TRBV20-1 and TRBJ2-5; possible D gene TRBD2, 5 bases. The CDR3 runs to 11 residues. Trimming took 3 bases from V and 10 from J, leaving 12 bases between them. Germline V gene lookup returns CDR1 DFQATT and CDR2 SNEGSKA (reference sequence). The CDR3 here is CSARVFGNQYF. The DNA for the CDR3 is TGCAGTGCTAGGGTTTTCGGGAACCAGTACTTC.

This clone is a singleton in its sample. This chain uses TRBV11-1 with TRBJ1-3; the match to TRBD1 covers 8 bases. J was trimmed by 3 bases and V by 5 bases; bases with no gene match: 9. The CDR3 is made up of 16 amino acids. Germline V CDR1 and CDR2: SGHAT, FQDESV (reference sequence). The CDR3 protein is CASSRTSGTGGNTIYF. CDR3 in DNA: TGTGCCAGCAGCCGAACGTCCGGGACAGGTGGAAACACCATATATTTT.

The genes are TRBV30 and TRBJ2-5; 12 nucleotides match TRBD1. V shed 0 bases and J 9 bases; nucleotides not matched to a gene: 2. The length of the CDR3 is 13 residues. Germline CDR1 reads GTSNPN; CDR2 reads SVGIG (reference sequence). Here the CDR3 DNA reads TGTGCCTGGAGTGTCGGGACAGGGGGCTCCCAGTACTTC. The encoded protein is CAWSVGTGGSQYF.

The CDR3 protein is CASSPTGEDEQYF. For the CDR3, the DNA is TGTGCCAGCAGTCCAACAGGGGAAGACGAGCAGTACTTC. V and J are TRBV13 and TRBJ2-7; 7 bases align to TRBD1. The V segment lost 6 bases and the J segment 5 bases; nucleotides outside the gene matches: 7. Germline assignment: CDR1 PRHDT and CDR2 FYEKMQ (reference sequence). This CDR3 region has 13 residues.

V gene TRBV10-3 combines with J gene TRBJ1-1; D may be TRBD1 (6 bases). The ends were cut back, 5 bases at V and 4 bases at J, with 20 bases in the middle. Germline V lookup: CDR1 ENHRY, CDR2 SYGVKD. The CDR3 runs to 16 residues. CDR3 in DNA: TGTGCCATCAGTCTGCACGGGACACTTGAGTTCACTGAAGCTTTCTTT. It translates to CAISLHGTLEFTEAFF.

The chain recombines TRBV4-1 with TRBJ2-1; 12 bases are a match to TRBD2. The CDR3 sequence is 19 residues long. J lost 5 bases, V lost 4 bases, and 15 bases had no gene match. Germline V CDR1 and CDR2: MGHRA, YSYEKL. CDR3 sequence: CASSPRTSGGTVANNEQFF. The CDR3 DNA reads TGCGCCAGCAGCCCTCGAACTAGCGGGGGGACTGTGGCTAACAATGAGCAGTTCTTC.

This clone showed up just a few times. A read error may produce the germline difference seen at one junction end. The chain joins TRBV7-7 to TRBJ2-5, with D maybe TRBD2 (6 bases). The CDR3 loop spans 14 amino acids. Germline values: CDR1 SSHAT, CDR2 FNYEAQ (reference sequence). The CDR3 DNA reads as TGTGCTAGCAGCTCCGCAGGGATGGGGGGAACCCAGTACTTC. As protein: CASSSAGMGGTQYF.

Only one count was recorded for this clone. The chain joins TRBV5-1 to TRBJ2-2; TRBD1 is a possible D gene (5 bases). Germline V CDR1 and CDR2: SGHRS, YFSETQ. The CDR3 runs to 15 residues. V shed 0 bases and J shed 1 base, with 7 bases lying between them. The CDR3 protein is CASSLGTWNTGELFF. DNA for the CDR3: TGCGCCAGCAGCTTGGGGACATGGAACACCGGGGAGCTGTTTTTT.

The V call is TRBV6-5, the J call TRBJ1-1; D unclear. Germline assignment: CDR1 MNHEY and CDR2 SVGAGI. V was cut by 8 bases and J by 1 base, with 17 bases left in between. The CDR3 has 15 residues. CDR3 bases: TGTGCCAGCGCCCCGGCGGGCCGGACGAACACTGAAGCTTTCTTT. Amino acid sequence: CASAPAGRTNTEAFF.